The sequence of this T cell receptor (beta chain) was determined in a study of blood T cell repertoires in COVID-19. Study summary: Sites in the United States, Italy and Spain provided acute and convalescent COVID-19 samples. PBMCs, B-cell-depleted T cells, or T cells were the source of the cDNA or gDNA that made up the material.

Produced via immunoSEQ multiplex PCR; TCRdb's table is partial and in-frame only. The repertoire includes hundreds of thousands of clones, about 93% of them detected once, and roughly 3% sits in the top ten. Germline V CDR1 and CDR2: MGHDK, SYGVNS. This CDR3 is built from 14 residues. V was trimmed by 6 bases and J by 6 bases, leaving 15 bases between them. What was sequenced was peripheral blood. The rearrangement joins TRBV25-1 to TRBJ1-5; TRBD1 might be the D (6 bases). The receptor was isolated from a young woman who had recovered from COVID-19. This CDR3 reads CASSPQGGSQPQHF. CDR3 DNA sequence: TGTGCCAGCAGCCCACAGGGTGGCAGTCAGCCCCAGCATTTT.